The 7 T cell receptor beta chains below all came from one sample that was sequenced in a study of CD8 T cells in Susac syndrome. A quantity of about 0.5 to 1 ug RNA underwent reverse transcription using random hexamers. Each CDR3 protein is one row after TCRdb ran MiXCR on the immunoSEQ multiplex PCR reads. The sample lists 250,000 to 300,000 distinct CDR3 sequences; about nine tenths were seen once. Material for sequencing was CD8+ T cells from PBMCs. These TCRs come from a human donor with multiple sclerosis.

The chain recombines TRBV23-1 with TRBJ2-7; D unclear. TRBV23-1 is placed among ORFs of uncertain function. The CDR3 spans 15 residues. V was clipped by 2 bases and J by 1 base, with 12 bases between them. The CDR3 sequence: CASSQPPTTSYEQYF. Here the CDR3 DNA reads TGCGCCAGCAGTCAACCTCCCACCACTTCCTACGAGCAGTACTTC.

This rearrangement joins TRBV7-9 to TRBJ2-1; no definite D call. The ends were cut back, 11 bases at V and 5 bases at J, with 16 bases in the middle. Germline CDR1 is SEHNR and CDR2 is FQNEAQ (reference sequence). The CDR3 spans 13 residues. CDR3 amino acids: CASSSSADNEQFF. DNA for the CDR3: TGTGCCTCATCTTCCAGCGCCGACAATGAGCAGTTCTTC.

The CDR3 DNA is TGTGCCAGTAGTATAGTTGGGACAGGGATCTACAATGAGCAGTTCTTC. Its translation is CASSIVGTGIYNEQFF. This chain links TRBV19 with TRBJ2-1; 9 positions agree with TRBD1. V trimming: 1 base; J trimming: 3 bases; junction bases outside the gene matches: 4. CDR3 length: 16 residues. Germline CDR1 reads LNHDA; CDR2 reads SQIVND (reference sequence).

V usage is TRBV9 and J usage is TRBJ2-7; tentatively, D is TRBD2 (7 bases). This CDR3 has 15 amino acids. Per germline, CDR1 SGDLS and CDR2 YYNGEE. V dropped 3 bases and J dropped 0 bases, with 13 bases sitting between them. The chain's CDR3 is CASSAGGQSSYEQYF. Written as DNA, the CDR3 is TGTGCCAGCAGCGCGGGGGGCCAGAGCTCCTACGAGCAGTACTTC.

This clonotype was observed a single time. The chain has TRBV9 and TRBJ2-1; 11 bases are shared with TRBD2. The trim removed 3 bases at V and 9 bases at J, leaving 5 bases unmatched. The CDR3 covers 14 residues. Germline CDR1 is SGDLS and CDR2 is YYNGEE. The DNA of the CDR3 is TGTGCCAGCAGCGACGGACTAGCGGGCACTGAGCAGTTCTTC. This encodes CASSDGLAGTEQFF.

The chain couples TRBV5-1 to TRBJ1-4, with TRBD1 matching over 11 bases. From germline, CDR1 is SGHRS and CDR2 YFSETQ. The CDR3 has 15 residues. V was clipped by 6 bases and J by 1 base; unmatched bases: 2. The CDR3 protein is CASTGQGGTNEKLFF. CDR3 in DNA: TGCGCCAGCACGGGACAGGGGGGAACTAATGAAAAACTGTTTTTT.

This clonotype was detected a few times. The gene calls are TRBV10-2 and TRBJ2-1, with 12 bases matching TRBD2. The V gene's germline CDR1 is WSHSY and CDR2 SAAADI. V shed 4 bases and J 6 bases; nucleotides not matched to a gene: 4. CDR3 length equals 15 residues. CDR3 in amino acids: CASSGRTSGANEQFF. Written as DNA, the CDR3 is TGCGCCAGCAGTGGAAGGACTAGCGGGGCCAATGAGCAGTTCTTC.